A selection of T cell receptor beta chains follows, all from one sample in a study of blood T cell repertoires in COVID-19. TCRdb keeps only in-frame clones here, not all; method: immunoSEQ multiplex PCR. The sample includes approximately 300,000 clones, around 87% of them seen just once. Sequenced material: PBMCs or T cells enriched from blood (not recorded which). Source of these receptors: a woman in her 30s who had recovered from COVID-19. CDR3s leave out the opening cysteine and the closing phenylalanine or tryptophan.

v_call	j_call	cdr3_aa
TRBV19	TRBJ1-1	ASSTGSLENTEAF
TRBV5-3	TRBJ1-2	ARSSFIGTGQANYGYT
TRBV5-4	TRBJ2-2	ASSRSRGQNTGELF
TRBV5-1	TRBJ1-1	ASSSEGGLSTEAF
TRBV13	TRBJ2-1	ASSYPGQGVNEQF
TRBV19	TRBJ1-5	ASTRAPGISNQPQH
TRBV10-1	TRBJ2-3	ASSESTRGVAGGQSDTQY
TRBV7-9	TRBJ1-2	ASSHDLGDGYT
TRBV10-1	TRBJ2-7	ASRQPRGGGSYEQY
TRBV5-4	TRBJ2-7	ASRMDGQGWDEQY
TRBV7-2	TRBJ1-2	ASSLAGQLYGYT
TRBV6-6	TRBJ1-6	ASSPGTGGAVNSPLH
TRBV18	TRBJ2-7	ASSPGGGSSYEQY
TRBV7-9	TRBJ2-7	ASSSTGAGYYEQY
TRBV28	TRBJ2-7	ASSFLGAPYEQY
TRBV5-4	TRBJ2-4	ASSAQGIKNIQY
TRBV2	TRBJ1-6	ASTSSYNSPLH
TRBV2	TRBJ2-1	ASSEWRGLAGENEQF
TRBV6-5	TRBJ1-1	ASTTRSVFEIEAF
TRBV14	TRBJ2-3	ASSQGLAGGADTQY
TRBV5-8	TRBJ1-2	ASSLYRDSPYGYT